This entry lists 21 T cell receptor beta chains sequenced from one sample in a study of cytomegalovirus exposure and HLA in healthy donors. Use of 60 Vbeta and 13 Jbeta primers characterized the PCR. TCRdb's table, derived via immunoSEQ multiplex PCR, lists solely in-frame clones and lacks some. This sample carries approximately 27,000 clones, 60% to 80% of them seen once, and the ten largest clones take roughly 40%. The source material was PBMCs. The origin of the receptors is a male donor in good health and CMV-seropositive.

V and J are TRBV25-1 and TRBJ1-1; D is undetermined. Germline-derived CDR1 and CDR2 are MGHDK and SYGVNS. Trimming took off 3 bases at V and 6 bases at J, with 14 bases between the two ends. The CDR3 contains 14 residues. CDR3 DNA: TGTGCCAGCAGTGACGGGCCGGGGATAGCTGAAGCTTTCTTT. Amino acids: CASSDGPGIAEAFF.

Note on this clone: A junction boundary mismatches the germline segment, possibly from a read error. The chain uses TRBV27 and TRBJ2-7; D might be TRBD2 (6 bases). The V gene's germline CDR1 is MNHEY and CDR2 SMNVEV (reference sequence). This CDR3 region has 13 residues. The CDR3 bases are TGTGCCAGCAGCCCGGACTACGGAGGCGAGCATTACTTC. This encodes CASSPDYGGEHYF.

CDR3 sequence reads: CASSLDSSGANVLTF. In nucleotides, the CDR3 is TGTGCCAGCAGTCTAGACAGCTCTGGGGCCAACGTCCTGACTTTC. The chain is built from TRBV28 and TRBJ2-6; D possibly corresponds to TRBD1 (5 bases). CDR1 is MDHEN, CDR2 SYDVKM, per germline. Trimming removed 5 bases at V and 0 bases at J, with 8 bases between. This CDR3 is built from 15 residues.

The CDR3 DNA sequence: TGTGCCAGCTCACCAATAGGACAGGGCGTTGAAGCTTTCTTT. It is translated as CASSPIGQGVEAFF. The chain joins TRBV18 to TRBJ1-1; 8 bases are a match to TRBD1. The CDR3 contains 14 residues. CDR1 is KGHSH and CDR2 is LQKENI in the germline V gene. The V and J ends lost 2 bases and 7 bases, in that order; junction bases with no gene match: 6.

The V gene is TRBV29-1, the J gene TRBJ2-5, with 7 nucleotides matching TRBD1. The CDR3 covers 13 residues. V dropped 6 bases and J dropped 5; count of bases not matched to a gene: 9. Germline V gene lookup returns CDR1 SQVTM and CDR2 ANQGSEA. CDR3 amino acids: CSVDPTGWETQYF. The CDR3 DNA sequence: TGCAGCGTGGATCCGACAGGGTGGGAGACCCAGTACTTC.

The CDR3 nucleotides are TGTGCCAGCAGTCTGACCAGGGCCGGACCCACTAACTATGGCTACACCTTC. This translates into CASSLTRAGPTNYGYTF. The chain has TRBV28 and TRBJ1-2; D perhaps matches TRBD1 (5 bases). V gave up 5 bases and J gave up 0 bases, with 19 bases separating them. This CDR3 has 17 amino acids. CDR1 and CDR2 from the germline V gene are MDHEN and SYDVKM.

CDR3 nucleotide sequence: TGTGCCAGCAGCGTCGGGACTAGAGTGAACACCGGGGAGCTGTTTTTT. It translates to CASSVGTRVNTGELFF. The chain recombines TRBV9 with TRBJ2-2; 8 bases match TRBD2. There are 16 residues in the CDR3. Trimming removed 2 bases from V and 1 base from J; junction bases left unmatched: 4. CDR1 is SGDLS and CDR2 is YYNGEE in the germline V gene.

The CDR3 reads CATSRVSGGSNEQFF. In nucleotides, the CDR3 is TGTGCCACCAGCAGAGTTAGCGGGGGATCCAATGAGCAGTTCTTC. The chain employs TRBV15 and TRBJ2-1; 9 bases match TRBD2. CDR3 length: 15 amino acids. Germline trimming cut 1 base from V and 6 bases from J; bases unmatched to any gene: 4. Looked up from germline, CDR1 is LNHNV and CDR2 is YYDKDF (reference sequence).

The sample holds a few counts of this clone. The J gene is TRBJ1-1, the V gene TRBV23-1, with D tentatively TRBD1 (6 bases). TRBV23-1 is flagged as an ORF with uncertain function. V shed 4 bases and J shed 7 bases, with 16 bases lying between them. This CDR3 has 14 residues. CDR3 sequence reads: CASSRGQPQFEAFF. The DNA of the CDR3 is TGCGCCAGCAGTCGGGGGCAGCCCCAATTTGAAGCTTTCTTT.

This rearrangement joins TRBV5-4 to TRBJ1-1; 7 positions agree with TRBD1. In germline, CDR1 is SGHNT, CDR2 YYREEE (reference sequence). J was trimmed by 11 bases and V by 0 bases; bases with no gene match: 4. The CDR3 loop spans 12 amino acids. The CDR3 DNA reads TGTGCCAGCAGCTTGGAGGGGGCAGGGGCTTTCTTT. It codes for CASSLEGAGAFF.

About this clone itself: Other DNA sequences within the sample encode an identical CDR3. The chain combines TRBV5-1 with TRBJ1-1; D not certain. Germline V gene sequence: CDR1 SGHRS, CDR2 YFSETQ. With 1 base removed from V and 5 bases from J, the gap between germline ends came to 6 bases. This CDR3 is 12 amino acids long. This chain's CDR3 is CASSLPGTEAFF. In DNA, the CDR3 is TGCGCCAGCAGCTTGCCGGGGACTGAAGCTTTCTTT. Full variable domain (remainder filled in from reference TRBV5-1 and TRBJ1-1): KAGVTQTPRYLIKTRGQQVTLSCSPISGHRSVSWYQQTPGQGLQFLFEYFSETQRNKGNFPGRFSGRQFSNSRSEMNVSTLELGDSALYLCASSLPGTEAFFGQGTRLTVV.

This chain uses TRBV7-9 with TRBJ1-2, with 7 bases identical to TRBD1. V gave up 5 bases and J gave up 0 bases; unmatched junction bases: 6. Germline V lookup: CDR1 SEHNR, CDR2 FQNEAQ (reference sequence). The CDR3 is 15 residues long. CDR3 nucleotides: TGTGCCAGCAGCCTGGGACAGAATCCTAACTATGGCTACACCTTC. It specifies CASSLGQNPNYGYTF.

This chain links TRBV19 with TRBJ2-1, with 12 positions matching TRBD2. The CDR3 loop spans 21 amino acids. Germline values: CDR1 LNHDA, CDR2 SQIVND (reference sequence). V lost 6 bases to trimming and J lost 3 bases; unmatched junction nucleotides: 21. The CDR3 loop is CASRHTGVSLAGGPGYNEQFF. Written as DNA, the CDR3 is TGTGCCAGTAGGCATACAGGGGTTAGTCTAGCGGGAGGGCCGGGCTACAATGAGCAGTTCTTC. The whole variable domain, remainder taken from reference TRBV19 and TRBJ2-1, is DGGITQSPKYLFRKEGQNVTLSCEQNLNHDAMYWYRQDPGQGLRLIYYSQIVNDFQKGDIAEGYSVSREKKESFPLTVTSAQKNPTAFYLCASRHTGVSLAGGPGYNEQFFGPGTRLTVL.

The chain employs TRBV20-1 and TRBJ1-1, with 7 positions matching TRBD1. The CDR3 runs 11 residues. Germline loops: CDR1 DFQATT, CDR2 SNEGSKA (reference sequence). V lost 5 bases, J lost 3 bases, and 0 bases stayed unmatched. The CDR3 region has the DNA TGCAGTGCTGACAGGGACACTGAAGCTTTCTTT. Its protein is CSADRDTEAFF.

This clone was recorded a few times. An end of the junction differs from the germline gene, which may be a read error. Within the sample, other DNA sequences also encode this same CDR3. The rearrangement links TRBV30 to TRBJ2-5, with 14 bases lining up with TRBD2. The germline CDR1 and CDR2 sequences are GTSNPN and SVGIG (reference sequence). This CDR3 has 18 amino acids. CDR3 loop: CAWSPTLRLAGGGETQYF. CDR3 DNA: TGTGCATGGAGTCCTACCCTACGACTAGCGGGGGGGGGAGAGACCCAGTACTTC.

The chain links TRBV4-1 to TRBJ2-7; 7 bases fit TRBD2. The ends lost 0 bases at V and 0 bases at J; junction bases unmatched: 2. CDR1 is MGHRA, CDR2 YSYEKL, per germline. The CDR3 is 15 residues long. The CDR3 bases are TGCGCCAGCAGCCAAGATGGCGGGAGCTCCTACGAGCAGTACTTC. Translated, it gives CASSQDGGSSYEQYF.

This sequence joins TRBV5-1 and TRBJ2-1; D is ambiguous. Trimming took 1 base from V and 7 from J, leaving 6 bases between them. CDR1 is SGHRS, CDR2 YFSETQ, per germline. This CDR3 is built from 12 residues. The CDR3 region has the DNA TGCGCCAGCAGCTTGTCTAGGAATGAGCAGTTCTTC. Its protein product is CASSLSRNEQFF.

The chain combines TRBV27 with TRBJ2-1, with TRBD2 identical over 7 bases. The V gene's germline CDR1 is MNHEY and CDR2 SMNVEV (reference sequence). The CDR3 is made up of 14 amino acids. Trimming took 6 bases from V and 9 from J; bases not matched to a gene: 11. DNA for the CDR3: TGTGCCAGCAGGGAAACTTGGTCGGGGGGTGAGCAGTTCTTC. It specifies CASRETWSGGEQFF.

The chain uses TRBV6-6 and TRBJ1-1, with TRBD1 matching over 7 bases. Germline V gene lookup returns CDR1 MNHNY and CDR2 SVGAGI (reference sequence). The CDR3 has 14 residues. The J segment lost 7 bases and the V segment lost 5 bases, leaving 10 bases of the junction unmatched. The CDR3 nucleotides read TGTGCCAGCAGTCACCTGGACAGGAACTTTGAAGCTTTCTTT. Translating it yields CASSHLDRNFEAFF.

The CDR3 nucleotides read TGTGCCAGCAGCGTAGGAGGTAATTCACCCCTCCACTTT. Encoded protein: CASSVGGNSPLHF. The rearrangement uses TRBV9 and TRBJ1-6; D gene ambiguous. Between the trimmed V and J ends, which lost 0 bases and 6 bases, there was a span of 4 bases. Per the germline V gene, CDR1 is SGDLS and CDR2 is YYNGEE. CDR3 size: 13 residues.

The CDR3 region is CAWRGDSYEQYF. The CDR3 bases are TGTGCCTGGAGGGGGGACAGCTACGAGCAGTACTTC. This chain links TRBV30 with TRBJ2-7; 7 nucleotides align to TRBD1. V dropped 3 bases and J dropped 3; count of bases not matched to a gene: 2. The CDR3 has 12 residues. In germline, CDR1 is GTSNPN, CDR2 SVGIG (reference sequence).